This passage covers 9 T cell receptor beta chains from one sample sequenced in a study of CD8+ T cells in alopecia areata. Treatment here: oral pan-JAK inhibitor, 5-10 mg twice daily. Extraction of RNA preceded its reverse transcription into cDNA, which served as the sequencing template. Clones were sequenced by immunoSEQ multiplex PCR, and TCRdb holds only the in-frame ones, with some missing. The sample holds about 94,000 clones, about two thirds seen once. The starting material was CD8+ T cells sorted from blood, obtained around week 46, from a patient treated with tofacitinib. These receptors originate from a human donor with alopecia areata.

The V and J genes are TRBV9 and TRBJ1-1; 8 bases agree with TRBD1. The CDR3 runs 15 residues. V lost 5 bases and J lost 0; bases outside the gene matches: 6. The germline CDR1 and CDR2 sequences are SGDLS and YYNGEE. The CDR3 spells CASRDYRGVNTEAFF. CDR3 sequence (DNA): TGTGCCAGCAGAGATTACAGGGGGGTGAACACTGAAGCTTTCTTT. Together with reference TRBV9 and TRBJ1-1, the CDR3 gives the full variable domain: DSGVTQTPKHLITATGQRVTLRCSPRSGDLSVYWYQQSLDQGLQFLIQYYNGEERAKGNILERFSAQQFPDLHSELNLSSLELGDSALYFCASRDYRGVNTEAFFGQGTRLTVV.

This clone was found once. This chain connects TRBV27 to TRBJ2-5; 10 nucleotides line up with TRBD1. CDR3 size: 15 residues. Germline V gene data show CDR1 as MNHEY and CDR2 as SMNVEV (reference sequence). V shed 2 bases and J 3 bases; nucleotides not matched to a gene: 3. The CDR3 region is CASSLIGTGEETQYF. As DNA, the CDR3 is TGTGCCAGCAGTTTAATCGGGACAGGGGAAGAGACCCAGTACTTC.

The chain employs TRBV29-1 and TRBJ2-5; 10 bases line up with TRBD1. CDR3 size: 15 residues. The V gene's germline CDR1 is SQVTM and CDR2 ANQGSEA. V dropped 4 bases and J dropped 9; count of bases not matched to a gene: 14. This CDR3 reads CSVADRGRSRGAQYF. DNA for the CDR3: TGCAGCGTTGCCGACAGGGGGCGAAGTAGGGGGGCCCAGTACTTC. Drawing the rest from reference TRBV29-1 and TRBJ2-5, the complete variable domain is SAVISQKPSRDICQRGTSLTIQCQVDSQVTMMFWYRQQPGQSLTLIATANQGSEATYESGFVIDKFPISRPNLTFSTLTVSNMSPEDSSIYLCSVADRGRSRGAQYFGPGTRLLVL.

The rearrangement joins TRBV19 to TRBJ1-1; D is undetermined. Trimming stripped 6 bases from V and 4 bases from J, with 12 bases between. The V gene's germline CDR1 is LNHDA and CDR2 SQIVND (reference sequence). This CDR3 region has 13 residues. As DNA, the CDR3 is TGTGCCAGTAGACCGGATCTGGCCACTGAAGCTTTCTTT. It encodes CASRPDLATEAFF.

The V call is TRBV5-1, the J call TRBJ2-3; D tentatively reads TRBD1 or TRBD2 (5 bases each). The germline CDR1 and CDR2 sequences are SGHRS and YFSETQ. The CDR3 has 15 amino acids. With 4 bases removed from V and 5 bases from J, the gap between germline ends came to 17 bases. This CDR3 reads CASSLGELMGDTQYF. Written as DNA, the CDR3 is TGCGCCAGCAGCCTGGGGGAATTGATGGGAGATACGCAGTATTTT.

V is TRBV4-3 and J is TRBJ2-1; 9 positions match TRBD1. Germline V CDR1 and CDR2: LGHNA, YSLEER. The CDR3 loop spans 14 amino acids. The V and J ends lost 0 bases and 8 bases, in that order; junction bases with no gene match: 2. The CDR3 loop is CASSQEGQGDEQFF. Written as DNA, the CDR3 is TGCGCCAGCAGCCAAGAGGGACAGGGCGATGAGCAGTTCTTC.

The V gene is TRBV7-9, the J gene TRBJ2-5; 8 bases are a match to TRBD1. V gave up 4 bases and J gave up 4 bases; unmatched junction bases: 8. The CDR3 extends over 15 amino acids. Germline V gives CDR1 SEHNR, CDR2 FQNEAQ (reference sequence). CDR3 sequence (DNA): TGTGCCAGCAGCTCCCTAGACAGGGGAGGAGAGACCCAGTACTTC. Its protein is CASSSLDRGGETQYF.

As concerns this clone: The junction and the germline gene differ at one end; a read error may be behind it. The V call is TRBV7-2, the J call TRBJ2-1; D is unclear. The CDR3 has 16 residues. Per the germline V gene, CDR1 is SGHTA and CDR2 is FQGNSA. The CDR3 loop reads CASSQDSGGSYNEQFF. The CDR3 region has the DNA TGCGCCAGCAGCCAAGATAGTGGCGGCTCCTACAATGAGCAGTTCTTC.

This chain joins TRBV2 and TRBJ2-1; 9 nucleotides match TRBD1. CDR3 size: 16 residues. With V trimmed by 9 bases and J by 6 bases, 15 bases remained unmatched. Germline V gene lookup returns CDR1 SNHLY and CDR2 FYNNEI. The CDR3 DNA sequence: TGTGCCAGTGTTTCCCAGCCGGGACAGGGATTCAATGAGCAGTTCTTC. Its translation is CASVSQPGQGFNEQFF.